This T cell receptor beta chain was sequenced for a study of blood T cells in healthy people across ages. Study-wide results and limits: No one knew whether donors had CMV, which possibly confounded expanded clonotype changes. A strong correlation was seen between TCR beta diversity and naive T cell percentage. Both higher diversity and more naive CD4+ cells marked long-lived donors when set against aged donors.

Notes on this clonotype: As yet, its antigen is unknown.

Trimming at V came to 4 bases and at J to 4 bases, leaving 15 bases not matched to a gene. The CDR3 has 17 amino acids. CDR1 is SGDLS, CDR2 YYNGEE, per germline. A second PCR of 7 to 11 cycles used a sample-barcoded 5' primer and a J-beta primer mix. Each single sample gave us at least 2.5 million CDR3-containing paired-end reads. MiXCR, applied by TCRdb to the 5' RACE reads, yields one record per CDR3 protein. The table shows 650,000 to 950,000 distinct CDR3 sequences, with under 55% occurring only once. The source is a man between 60 and 70 years old in good health. The rearrangement links TRBV9 to TRBJ2-3; 7 bases map to TRBD2. The sequencing sample was made of blood. Here the CDR3 reads CASSKSGTAGYSDTQYF. CDR3 bases: TGTGCCAGCAGCAAAAGCGGGACTGCGGGTTATTCAGATACGCAGTATTTT.